The 23 T cell receptor beta chains reported below all come from one sample, sequenced in a study of T-cell memory formation after mild COVID-19. TCRdb processed the 5' RACE reads anew with MiXCR; each CDR3 protein has one entry. The sample consists of 140,000 to 150,000 distinct CDR3 sequences, about 5.7% of them appearing once. Sequencing was performed on PBMCs or a T cell subset sorted from them (not recorded which). All receptors derive from an adult woman who had mild COVID-19 (a few samples of this study predate the infection). Cell type and time point are not known.

The chain has TRBV6-2 or TRBV6-3 and TRBJ2-7, with D perhaps TRBD1 or TRBD2 (5 bases each). The germline CDR1 and CDR2 sequences are MNHEY and SVGEGT. This CDR3 contains 16 residues. V was clipped by 5 bases and J by 0 bases, with 17 bases between them. The CDR3 reads CASSLSRWGSSYEQYF. The CDR3 DNA reads TGTGCCAGCAGTCTTTCGCGGTGGGGGAGCTCCTACGAGCAGTACTTC.

This clonotype has just a few counts. The CDR3 reads CASSVGLAGVDNEQFF. The DNA of the CDR3 is TGTGCCAGCAGCGTAGGTCTAGCGGGGGTTGACAATGAGCAGTTCTTC. The V call is TRBV9, the J call TRBJ2-1; 10 bases agree with TRBD2. Unmatched junction bases numbered 5, after V lost 0 bases and J lost 5 bases. The CDR3 length is 16 residues. Looked up from germline, CDR1 is SGDLS and CDR2 is YYNGEE.

V gene TRBV5-1 combines with J gene TRBJ2-5, with TRBD2 matching over 13 bases. Per the germline V gene, CDR1 is SGHRS and CDR2 is YFSETQ. The ends lost 7 bases at V and 1 base at J; junction bases unmatched: 7. The CDR3 sequence is 16 residues long. This CDR3 is CASAPGLAGPQETQYF. Written as DNA, the CDR3 is TGCGCCAGCGCACCGGGACTAGCGGGGCCCCAAGAGACCCAGTACTTC.

The sample holds a few counts of this clonotype. The V gene is TRBV5-5, the J gene TRBJ1-4, with D unclear. V gave up 2 bases and J gave up 8 bases, with 25 bases separating them. Germline V gene sequence: CDR1 SGHKS, CDR2 YYEKEE (reference sequence). There are 18 residues in the CDR3. The CDR3 DNA follows: TGTGCCAGCAGCTTACAAGTCTCTACATCCCTAAAAAAAGAAAAACTGTTTTTT. Amino acid sequence: CASSLQVSTSLKKEKLFF. Combining the CDR3 with reference TRBV5-5 and TRBJ1-4 gives the whole variable domain DAGVTQSPTHLIKTRGQQVTLRCSPISGHKSVSWYQQVLGQGPQFIFQYYEKEERGRGNFPDRFSARQFPNYSSELNVNALLLGDSALYLCASSLQVSTSLKKEKLFFGSGTQLSVL.

This chain joins TRBV7-3 and TRBJ2-3; 7 nucleotides agree with TRBD2. Per germline, CDR1 SGHTA and CDR2 FQGTGA. V lost 5 bases, J lost 3 bases, and 8 bases stayed unmatched. The CDR3 is 15 residues long. CDR3 sequence (DNA): TGTGCCAGCAGCCCGAGAGCGGGGATAACAGATACGCAGTATTTT. This codes for CASSPRAGITDTQYF.

The chain has TRBV2 and TRBJ1-1, with 8 positions matching TRBD1. The CDR3 consists of 13 residues. CDR1 and CDR2 (germline): SNHLY, FYNNEI. V lost 3 bases and J lost 4; bases outside the gene matches: 1. The CDR3 DNA reads as TGTGCCAGCAGTGAGACAGGGGTCACTGAAGCTTTCTTT. Translation: CASSETGVTEAFF.

This clonotype was seen many times. The rearrangement uses TRBV7-9 and TRBJ2-1, with D uncertain. V was pared by 3 bases and J by 0 bases, with 9 bases between. Germline loops: CDR1 SEHNR, CDR2 FQNEAQ (reference sequence). The CDR3 extends over 15 amino acids. CDR3 coding DNA: TGTGCCAGCAGCTTCGGCGCCGTCTCCTACAATGAGCAGTTCTTC. Translated, it gives CASSFGAVSYNEQFF. Full variable domain (remainder filled in from reference TRBV7-9 and TRBJ2-1): DTGVSQNPRHKITKRGQNVTFRCDPISEHNRLYWYRQTLGQGPEFLTYFQNEAQLEKSRLLSDRFSAERPKGSFSTLEIQRTEQGDSAMYLCASSFGAVSYNEQFFGPGTRLTVL.

This clonotype was detected many times. The chain combines TRBV12-3 or TRBV12-4 with TRBJ1-5, with D perhaps TRBD1 (5 bases). The CDR3 consists of 13 residues. V was pared by 4 bases and J by 2 bases, with 6 bases between. The CDR3 DNA follows: TGTGCCAGCAGTTGGGGGGGCAATCAGCCCCAGCATTTT. It is translated as CASSWGGNQPQHF.

This clonotype was seen repeatedly, ten times or more. The V call is TRBV7-9, the J call TRBJ2-3; D unclear. V lost 3 bases and J 9 bases, leaving 28 bases between the germline ends. The CDR3 is made up of 18 amino acids. Germline loops: CDR1 SEHNR, CDR2 FQNEAQ (reference sequence). CDR3 loop: CASSFQLMGPGDSLTQYF. The CDR3 DNA sequence: TGTGCCAGCAGCTTTCAGCTCATGGGTCCTGGTGACTCACTAACGCAGTATTTT.

This clonotype has a handful of counts. The chain links TRBV6-2 or TRBV6-3 to TRBJ2-4, with 9 bases identical to TRBD1. Unmatched junction bases numbered 13, after V lost 10 bases and J lost 0 bases. The CDR3 has 17 residues. CDR1 is MNHEY and CDR2 is SVGEGT in the germline V gene. For the CDR3, the DNA is TGTGCCACAAGGGACAGGGTTACAGCGGCAGCCAAAAACATTCAGTACTTC. This gives the protein CATRDRVTAAAKNIQYF.

The chain employs TRBV12-3 or TRBV12-4 and TRBJ1-2; D gene ambiguous. The CDR3 sequence is 13 residues long. The germline V and J ends were trimmed by 8 bases and 4 bases, with 14 bases remaining between them. CDR3 sequence (DNA): TGTGCCAGCGCCGCCGGGGAGGGCTATGGCTACACCTTC. Protein: CASAAGEGYGYTF.

The gene calls are TRBV9 and TRBJ1-5; D gene ambiguous. Per the germline V gene, CDR1 is SGDLS and CDR2 is YYNGEE. The CDR3 is made up of 14 amino acids. V was pared by 0 bases and J by 2 bases, with 6 bases between. The CDR3 region is CASSVGIGNQPQHF. The CDR3 DNA follows: TGTGCCAGCAGCGTAGGGATAGGCAATCAGCCCCAGCATTTT. The full variable domain, its missing parts supplied by reference TRBV9 and TRBJ1-5, is DSGVTQTPKHLITATGQRVTLRCSPRSGDLSVYWYQQSLDQGLQFLIQYYNGEERAKGNILERFSAQQFPDLHSELNLSSLELGDSALYFCASSVGIGNQPQHFGDGTRLSIL.

The gene calls are TRBV18 and TRBJ2-3; 7 nucleotides match TRBD1. The length of the CDR3 is 14 residues. V shed 5 bases, J shed 4 bases, and the junction held 6 bases outside the gene matches. CDR1 and CDR2 from the germline V gene are KGHSH and LQKENI. This chain's CDR3 is CASSAQGSADTQYF. CDR3 bases: TGTGCCAGCTCAGCACAGGGGAGTGCAGATACGCAGTATTTT.

The chain carries TRBV10-3 and TRBJ1-2; 7 bases are a match to TRBD1. This CDR3 region has 15 residues. CDR1 is ENHRY and CDR2 is SYGVKD in the germline V gene. V trimming: 4 bases; J trimming: 0 bases; junction bases outside the gene matches: 5. DNA of the CDR3: TGTGCCATCAGTGGAGGGGACAGTGCTAACTATGGCTACACCTTC. Translated, it gives CAISGGDSANYGYTF.

The chain is built from TRBV3-1 and TRBJ1-5; D is unresolved. The V gene's germline CDR1 is LGHDT and CDR2 YNNKEL (reference sequence). V dropped 5 bases and J dropped 0 bases, with 8 bases sitting between them. The length of the CDR3 is 14 residues. The CDR3 nucleotides read TGTGCCAGCAGCAGAGTATATAGCAATCAGCCCCAGCATTTT. Its protein product is CASSRVYSNQPQHF.

This clonotype was observed a handful of times. This chain links TRBV29-1 with TRBJ2-1; 12 bases are shared with TRBD2. Germline V CDR1 and CDR2: SQVTM, ANQGSEA. This CDR3 comprises 15 residues. The J segment lost 7 bases and the V segment lost 5 bases, leaving 9 bases of the junction unmatched. In DNA form, the CDR3 reads TGCAGCGTTAGGACTAGCGGGAACCCAGGGAATGAGCAGTTCTTC. Its protein is CSVRTSGNPGNEQFF.

V is TRBV11-2 and J is TRBJ2-5; the D is unclear. Germline CDR1 and CDR2: SGHAT and FQNNGV. Trimming pared 6 bases from V and 5 bases from J, leaving 22 bases between. The CDR3 spans 16 residues. CDR3 loop: CASSVSISRNLETQYF. The CDR3 DNA reads TGTGCCAGCAGTGTATCCATTTCGCGGAACTTGGAGACCCAGTACTTC.

The rearrangement links TRBV29-1 to TRBJ1-1; no definite D call. Germline lookup yields CDR1 SQVTM and CDR2 ANQGSEA. V was clipped by 0 bases and J by 0 bases, with 5 bases between them. The CDR3 sequence is 13 residues long. As DNA, the CDR3 is TGCAGCGTTGAAGATTTACTGAACACTGAAGCTTTCTTT. Amino acid sequence: CSVEDLLNTEAFF.

The CDR3 loop reads CASSLAAGTYNEQFF. The CDR3 DNA reads TGCGCCAGCAGCTTAGCAGCGGGAACCTACAATGAGCAGTTCTTC. This sequence joins TRBV5-1 and TRBJ2-1; 7 bases map to TRBD2. Germline lookup yields CDR1 SGHRS and CDR2 YFSETQ. Losses at the gene ends were 2 bases for V and 2 bases for J; bases not matched to a gene: 4. The CDR3 sequence is 15 residues long.

This clonotype was found a few times. V and J are TRBV15 and TRBJ2-3, with TRBD2 matching over 9 bases. This CDR3 region has 15 residues. Germline-derived CDR1 and CDR2 are LNHNV and YYDKDF (reference sequence). The J segment lost 2 bases and the V segment lost 8 bases, leaving 8 bases of the junction unmatched. CDR3 DNA: TGTGCCACCGCCGATGGCGGGAGGGCCACAGATACGCAGTATTTT. Amino acid sequence: CATADGGRATDTQYF.

This clonotype showed up just a few times. This rearrangement joins TRBV11-3 to TRBJ2-2; no definite D call. The V end lost 4 bases, the J end lost 7 bases, and 7 bases lay between the germline ends. The germline V gene has CDR1 SGHNT and CDR2 YENEEA. The CDR3 spans 12 residues. In nucleotides, the CDR3 is TGTGCCAGCAGCTCCACGATCGGGGAGCTGTTTTTT. Amino acid sequence: CASSSTIGELFF.

This clonotype occurred a few times. The DNA for the CDR3 is TGTGCCAGCAGCGTAGAGCCTAGCGGGGGGCTGAGCGGGGAGCTGTTTTTT. Protein product: CASSVEPSGGLSGELFF. This chain connects TRBV9 to TRBJ2-2; 11 nucleotides match TRBD2. V lost 0 bases, J lost 7 bases, and 8 bases stayed unmatched. This CDR3 is 17 amino acids long. The germline V gene has CDR1 SGDLS and CDR2 YYNGEE.

A few counts support this clonotype. The chain couples TRBV7-2 to TRBJ1-5; 8 bases are shared with TRBD1. Trimming cost V 7 bases and J 7 bases; bases outside gene matches: 9. Germline V gene sequence: CDR1 SGHTA, CDR2 FQGNSA. The CDR3 length is 14 residues. The CDR3 reads CASTPGQGRQPQHF. CDR3 sequence (DNA): TGTGCCAGCACCCCCGGACAGGGTAGACAGCCCCAGCATTTT.